This TCR beta chain was sequenced for a study of OX40 agonist ivuxolimab in advanced cancers. Profiled with immunoSEQ multiplex PCR; TCRdb holds only in-frame clones, not every one. The repertoire holds approximately 31,000 clones, with approximately 85% as singletons. With 1 base removed from V and 7 bases from J, the gap between germline ends came to 14 bases. Germline V gene sequence: CDR1 SGHKS, CDR2 YYEKEE (reference sequence). The CDR3 extends over 14 amino acids. This specimen was CD4+ or CD8+ T cells sorted from blood, taken in a trial of the OX40 agonist ivuxolimab. This TCR derives from an adult with an advanced solid tumor such as melanoma, head and neck, liver or kidney cancer. This chain uses TRBV5-5 with TRBJ1-1; no reliable D call. Here the CDR3 DNA reads TGTGCCAGCAGCTTGTTTCCGGGTTCTTTTGAAGCTTTCTTT. Amino acid sequence: CASSLFPGSFEAFF.